This T cell receptor beta chain was captured in a study of blood T cells in healthy people across ages. Study-wide results and caveats: Observed TCR beta diversity per million T cells went down as age went up. This fall followed a roughly linear course with age.

CDR1 and CDR2 (germline): SNHLY, FYNNEI. V lost 4 bases to trimming and J lost 7 bases; unmatched junction nucleotides: 5. This CDR3 region has 13 residues. For the second PCR, which ran for 7 to 11 cycles, a sample-barcoded 5' primer and a J-beta primer mix were used. Researchers report that a template-switch adaptor with 12 random nucleotides tagged each cDNA molecule. TCRdb recomputed calls from the 5' RACE reads with MiXCR, one row per CDR3 protein. The repertoire holds just over 1 million distinct CDR3 sequences, with around 45% as singletons. Donors gave roughly 10 milliliters of peripheral blood apiece. A few counts support this clonotype. Its antigen is unidentified.

Material for sequencing was blood. This chain connects TRBV2 to TRBJ2-3, with 7 bases matching TRBD1. This clonotype was obtained from a woman in her fifties or sixties in good health. CDR3 bases: TGTGCCAGCAGTGTGGACAGGTGGAATACGCAGTATTTT. Translated: CASSVDRWNTQYF.